This T cell receptor beta chain was captured by sequencing in a study of T-cell memory formation after mild COVID-19. Regarding the study as a whole: Memory from before infection featured some responding clones, which suggests cross-reactive memory joined.

A note on this clonotype: Its target is not known.

Researchers used 5'RACE with constant-segment primers to make TCR alpha and TCR beta cDNA libraries that carry sample barcodes and UMIs. MiXCR was run by TCRdb on the 5' RACE reads, yielding one entry per CDR3 protein. Counted here are 450,000 or so distinct CDR3 sequences, roughly 25% occurring once; the ten biggest clones make up about 12%. Looked up from germline, CDR1 is SEHNR and CDR2 is FQNEAQ (reference sequence). With V trimmed by 5 bases and J by 5 bases, 7 bases remained unmatched. CDR3 length: 15 residues. Sequences were obtained from PBMCs or a T cell subset sorted from them (not recorded which). The sequence was collected from an adult woman who had mild COVID-19 (a few samples of this study predate the infection). Cell type and time point are not known. The chain joins TRBV7-9 to TRBJ1-5; the match to TRBD1 covers 9 bases. The CDR3 loop is CASSRDRGVDQPQHF. CDR3 nucleotides: TGTGCCAGCAGCCGCGACAGGGGGGTTGATCAGCCCCAGCATTTT.